Following are 22 T cell receptor beta chains from one sample sequenced in a study of blood T cell repertoires in COVID-19. Measured with immunoSEQ multiplex PCR; TCRdb has only the in-frame clones, and not every one. Among 40,000 or so clones listed, about 90% were seen once. The sample taken for sequencing was peripheral blood. These receptors all stem from a human donor in a cohort sampled during active COVID-19.

The V gene is TRBV10-1, the J gene TRBJ2-7; TRBD2 might be the D (7 bases). V lost 4 bases and J lost 2, with 18 bases in between. Germline V CDR1 and CDR2: WNHNN, SYGVQD (reference sequence). The CDR3 runs 16 residues. CDR3 DNA sequence: TGCGCCAGCAGTGGGGGGGGCCCTTTTGACACCTACGAGCAGTACTTC. Translated: CASSGGGPFDTYEQYF.

V is TRBV29-1 and J is TRBJ2-7; D might be TRBD2 (7 bases). There are 16 residues in the CDR3. The V and J ends lost 1 base and 7 bases respectively, with 23 bases between them. The germline gives CDR1 SQVTM, CDR2 ANQGSEA. The CDR3 here is CSVEAPGRGGLGEQYF. In DNA form, the CDR3 reads TGCAGCGTTGAAGCCCCGGGAAGGGGGGGGCTGGGGGAGCAGTACTTC.

This clone has only one observation. The rearrangement links TRBV11-2 to TRBJ2-1, with 7 bases aligning to TRBD1. The V gene end was trimmed by 5 bases and the J gene end by 4 bases; junction bases not matched to a gene: 5. Germline loops: CDR1 SGHAT, CDR2 FQNNGV. The CDR3 runs 14 residues. Here the CDR3 DNA reads TGTGCCAGCAGCGCCGGGACAGCATACAATGAGCAGTTCTTC. Encoded protein: CASSAGTAYNEQFF.

CDR3 nucleotide sequence: TGTGCCACCACAGGCAGCTCGAACACCGGGGAGCTGTTTTTT. Translating gives CATTGSSNTGELFF. V usage is TRBV6-6 and J usage is TRBJ2-2; D may be TRBD1 (5 bases). This CDR3 contains 14 residues. V shed 10 bases and J shed 0 bases, with 12 bases lying between them. Germline V gives CDR1 MNHNY, CDR2 SVGAGI (reference sequence).

This clone appeared a few times. The chain recombines TRBV3-1 (or the pseudogene TRBV3-2) with TRBJ2-7; D ambiguous. This CDR3 contains 15 residues. Germline V gene lookup returns CDR1 LGHDT and CDR2 YNNKEL (reference sequence). V lost 1 base and J lost 3, with 13 bases in between. The CDR3 region has the DNA TGTGCCAGCAGCCAAGCTCTCGTTACTGTCTACGAGCAGTACTTC. Amino acids: CASSQALVTVYEQYF.

Here the CDR3 DNA reads TGCGCCAGCAGCCAACCCGGGACAGGGGCTGAGCAGTTCTTC. Its protein product is CASSQPGTGAEQFF. V gene TRBV4-1 combines with J gene TRBJ2-1; 10 nucleotides align to TRBD1. Germline V CDR1 and CDR2: MGHRA, YSYEKL. The V gene end was trimmed by 2 bases and the J gene end by 9 bases; junction bases not matched to a gene: 4. This CDR3 has 14 amino acids.

The chain links TRBV5-1 to TRBJ2-1; 15 nucleotides match TRBD2. CDR3 size: 16 residues. The germline gives CDR1 SGHRS, CDR2 YFSETQ. V lost 3 bases to trimming and J lost 6 bases; unmatched junction nucleotides: 4. This CDR3 reads CASSWTSGGAINEQFF. CDR3 nucleotides: TGCGCCAGCAGCTGGACTAGCGGGGGGGCCATCAATGAGCAGTTCTTC.

The gene calls are TRBV11-2 and TRBJ2-1; no clear D. Germline V gene lookup returns CDR1 SGHAT and CDR2 FQNNGV. This CDR3 has 13 residues. Trimming cost V 0 bases and J 9 bases, with 9 bases left between them. The CDR3 sequence is CASSLDPSGEQFF. The CDR3 nucleotides read TGTGCCAGCAGCTTAGACCCCTCAGGTGAGCAGTTCTTC.

The CDR3 region is CASSQDGGFNQPQHF. In DNA, the CDR3 is TGCGCCAGCAGCCAAGACGGGGGATTTAATCAGCCCCAGCATTTT. V usage is TRBV4-3 and J usage is TRBJ1-5; TRBD1 might be the D (5 bases). Germline V lookup: CDR1 LGHNA, CDR2 YSLEER. V was trimmed by 0 bases and J by 4 bases, leaving 10 bases between them. The CDR3 loop spans 15 amino acids.

The genes are TRBV11-2 and TRBJ1-1, with D hard to call. V lost 0 bases and J lost 0, with 11 bases in between. CDR3 length: 16 residues. The germline gives CDR1 SGHAT, CDR2 FQNNGV. CDR3 amino acids: CASSLDPGRLNTEAFF. CDR3 nucleotides: TGTGCCAGCAGCTTAGATCCAGGAAGGTTGAACACTGAAGCTTTCTTT.

The count of this clone is one. J is TRBJ2-1 and V is TRBV7-9, with 10 positions matching TRBD2. Per the germline V gene, CDR1 is SEHNR and CDR2 is FQNEAQ (reference sequence). The CDR3 sequence is 16 residues long. With 3 bases clipped from V and 2 bases from J, the junction kept 4 bases outside the gene matches. CDR3 residues: CASSFSGGSTYNEQFF. CDR3 DNA: TGTGCCAGCAGCTTTAGCGGGGGGTCCACCTACAATGAGCAGTTCTTC.

This rearrangement joins TRBV7-3 to TRBJ2-4, with 8 bases fitting TRBD1. Per the germline V gene, CDR1 is SGHTA and CDR2 is FQGTGA. The CDR3 runs to 20 residues. The junction had 24 bases not matched to a gene; V was cut back by 11 bases and J by 0 bases. The CDR3 DNA is TGTGCCCCCCCTCGCGCTGCGGACAGGGTTACACAAATAGCCAAAAACATTCAGTACTTC. It specifies CAPPRAADRVTQIAKNIQYF.

The chain couples TRBV7-2 to TRBJ2-1; 9 nucleotides agree with TRBD1. The junction had 6 bases not matched to a gene; V was cut back by 5 bases and J by 7 bases. CDR1 is SGHTA, CDR2 FQGNSA, per germline. The CDR3 spans 14 residues. The CDR3 bases are TGTGCCAGCAGCGTGGACAGGGGACGGAATGAGCAGTTCTTC. Encoded protein: CASSVDRGRNEQFF.

This clone has a handful of counts. This chain connects TRBV6-2 or TRBV6-3 to TRBJ2-1, with TRBD2 matching 8 bases. V lost 4 bases and J lost 8; bases outside the gene matches: 10. The CDR3 extends over 15 amino acids. Germline CDR1 MNHEY, CDR2 SVGEGT. CDR3 amino acids: CASSSLAAPRDEQFF. The CDR3 DNA is TGTGCCAGCAGTTCACTAGCGGCGCCGAGAGATGAGCAGTTCTTC.

The V and J genes are TRBV5-1 and TRBJ1-1; TRBD1 aligns across 8 bases. The germline CDR1 and CDR2 sequences are SGHRS and YFSETQ. This CDR3 is 14 amino acids long. The trim removed 5 bases at V and 4 bases at J, leaving 7 bases unmatched. The CDR3 DNA sequence: TGCGCCAGCAGTTCGAATACAGGGGGCACTGAAGCTTTCTTT. This gives the protein CASSSNTGGTEAFF.

As DNA, the CDR3 is TGCGCCAGCAGCCAAGTCGTGCGGGGGGGATCGGATACGCAGTATTTT. It encodes CASSQVVRGGSDTQYF. The J gene is TRBJ2-3, the V gene TRBV4-1; 9 nucleotides align to TRBD2. The CDR3 is made up of 16 amino acids. V dropped 1 base and J dropped 6; count of bases not matched to a gene: 8. CDR1 and CDR2 from the germline V gene are MGHRA and YSYEKL.

The rearrangement joins TRBV4-3 to TRBJ2-1; D gene ambiguous. CDR3 length equals 16 residues. Germline-derived CDR1 and CDR2 are LGHNA and YSLEER. Trimming removed 0 bases from V and 4 bases from J, with 13 bases in between. The CDR3 protein is CASSQDSQPRYNEQFF. DNA for the CDR3: TGCGCCAGCAGCCAAGATTCCCAGCCGAGGTACAATGAGCAGTTCTTC.

This chain links TRBV6-6 with TRBJ2-7; D perhaps matches TRBD1 (6 bases). The V gene lost 3 bases and the J gene lost 3 bases, with 9 bases spanning the gap. Germline assignment: CDR1 MNHNY and CDR2 SVGAGI (reference sequence). This CDR3 spans 13 amino acids. CDR3 coding DNA: TGTGCCAGCAGTTATGCCAGGGGCTACGAGCAGTACTTC. Its translation: CASSYARGYEQYF.

The chain uses TRBV7-8 and TRBJ1-5, with TRBD1 matching 7 bases. Germline V lookup: CDR1 SGHVS, CDR2 FQNEAQ. The ends lost 5 bases at V and 0 bases at J; junction bases unmatched: 13. The CDR3 is 18 residues long. This CDR3 reads CASSPFRDSTYSNQPQHF. CDR3 DNA sequence: TGTGCCAGCAGCCCGTTCCGGGACAGTACATATAGCAATCAGCCCCAGCATTTT.

The chain couples TRBV4-3 to TRBJ2-5; TRBD2 is a possible D gene (6 bases). Germline CDR1 is LGHNA and CDR2 is YSLEER. There are 14 residues in the CDR3. With 1 base removed from V and 1 base from J, the gap between germline ends came to 7 bases. CDR3 residues: CASSQGGIQETQYF. DNA of the CDR3: TGCGCCAGCAGCCAAGGCGGGATCCAAGAGACCCAGTACTTC.

The chain combines TRBV6-1 with TRBJ1-1; D gene uncertain. The V and J ends lost 2 bases and 0 bases respectively, with 4 bases between them. The CDR3 covers 13 residues. Germline values: CDR1 MNHNS, CDR2 SASEGT. The CDR3 nucleotides read TGTGCCAGCAGTGAATTCTTGAACACTGAAGCTTTCTTT. Its translation is CASSEFLNTEAFF.

V usage is TRBV7-8 and J usage is TRBJ1-1, with D possibly being TRBD1 (5 bases). Germline V gene sequence: CDR1 SGHVS, CDR2 FQNEAQ. The CDR3 is 14 residues long. The V end was cut by 3 bases, the J end by 1 base, with 9 bases between. The CDR3 loop is CASSFDSSNTEAFF. CDR3 in DNA: TGTGCCAGCAGCTTCGACAGTTCGAACACTGAAGCTTTCTTT.